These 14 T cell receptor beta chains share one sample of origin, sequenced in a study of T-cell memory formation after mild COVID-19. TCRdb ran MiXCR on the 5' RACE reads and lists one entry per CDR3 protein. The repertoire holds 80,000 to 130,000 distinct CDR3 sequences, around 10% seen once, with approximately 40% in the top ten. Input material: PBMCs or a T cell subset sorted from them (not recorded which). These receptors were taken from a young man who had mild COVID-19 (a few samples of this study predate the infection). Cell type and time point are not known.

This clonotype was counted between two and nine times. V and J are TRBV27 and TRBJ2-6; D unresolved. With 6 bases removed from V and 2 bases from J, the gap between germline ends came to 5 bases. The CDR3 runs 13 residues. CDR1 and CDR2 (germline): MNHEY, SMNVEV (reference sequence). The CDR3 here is CASRSTGANVLTF. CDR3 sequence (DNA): TGTGCCAGCAGATCAACTGGGGCCAACGTCCTGACTTTC.

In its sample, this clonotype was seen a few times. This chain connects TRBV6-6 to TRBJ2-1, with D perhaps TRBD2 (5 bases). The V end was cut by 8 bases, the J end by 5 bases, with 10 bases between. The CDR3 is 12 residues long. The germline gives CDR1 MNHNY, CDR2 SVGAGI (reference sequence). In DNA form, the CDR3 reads TGTGCCAGCGCCCACGGGGACAATGAGCAGTTCTTC. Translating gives CASAHGDNEQFF.

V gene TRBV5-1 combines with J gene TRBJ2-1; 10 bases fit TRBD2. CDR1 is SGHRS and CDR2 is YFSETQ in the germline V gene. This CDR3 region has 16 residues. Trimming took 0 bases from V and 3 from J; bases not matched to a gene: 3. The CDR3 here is CASSLEASGGYNEQFF. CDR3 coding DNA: TGCGCCAGCAGCTTGGAGGCTAGCGGGGGCTACAATGAGCAGTTCTTC.

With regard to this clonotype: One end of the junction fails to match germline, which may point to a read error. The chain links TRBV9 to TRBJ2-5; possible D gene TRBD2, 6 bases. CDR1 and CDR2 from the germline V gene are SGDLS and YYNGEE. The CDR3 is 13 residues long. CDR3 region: CSSRRDGGETQYF. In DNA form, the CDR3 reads TGTTCCAGCAGGAGGGATGGAGGAGAGACCCAGTACTTC.

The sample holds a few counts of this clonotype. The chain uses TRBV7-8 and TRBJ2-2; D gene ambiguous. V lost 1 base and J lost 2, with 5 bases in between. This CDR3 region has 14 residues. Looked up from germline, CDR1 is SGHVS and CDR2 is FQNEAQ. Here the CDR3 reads CASSLGINTGELFF. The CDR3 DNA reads TGTGCCAGCAGCTTAGGAATTAACACCGGGGAGCTGTTTTTT.

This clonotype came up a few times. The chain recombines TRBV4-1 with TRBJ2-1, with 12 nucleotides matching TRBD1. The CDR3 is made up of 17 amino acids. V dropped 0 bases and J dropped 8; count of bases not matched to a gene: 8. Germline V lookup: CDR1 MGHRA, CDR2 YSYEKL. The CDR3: CASSQESGTGGMDEQFF. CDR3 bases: TGCGCCAGCAGCCAAGAATCCGGGACAGGGGGCATGGATGAGCAGTTCTTC.

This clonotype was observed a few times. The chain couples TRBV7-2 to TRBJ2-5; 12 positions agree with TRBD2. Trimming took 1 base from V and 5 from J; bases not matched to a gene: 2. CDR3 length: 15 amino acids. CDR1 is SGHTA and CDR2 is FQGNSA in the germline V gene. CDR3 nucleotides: TGTGCCAGCAGCTTAGAGGGGACTAGCGGGGAGACCCAGTACTTC. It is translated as CASSLEGTSGETQYF.

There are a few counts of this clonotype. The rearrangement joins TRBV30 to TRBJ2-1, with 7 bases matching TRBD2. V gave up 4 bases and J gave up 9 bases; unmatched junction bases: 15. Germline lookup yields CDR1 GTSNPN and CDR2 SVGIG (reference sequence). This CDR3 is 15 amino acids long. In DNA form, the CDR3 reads TGTGCCTGGATCCAACGAGGGGCGGCTAGCGGTGAGCAGTTCTTC. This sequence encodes CAWIQRGAASGEQFF.

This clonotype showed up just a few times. This CDR3 is CASCRQVDNSPLHF. The CDR3 nucleotides are TGTGCCAGCTGTCGACAGGTCGATAATTCACCCCTCCACTTT. The gene calls are TRBV12-3 or TRBV12-4 and TRBJ1-6, with a weak D call TRBD1 (6 bases). V dropped 8 bases and J dropped 5 bases, with 13 bases sitting between them. The CDR3 consists of 14 residues.

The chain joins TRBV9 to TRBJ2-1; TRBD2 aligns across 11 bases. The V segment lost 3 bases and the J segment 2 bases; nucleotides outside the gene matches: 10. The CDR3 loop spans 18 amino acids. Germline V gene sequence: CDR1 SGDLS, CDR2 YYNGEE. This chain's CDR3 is CASSGGPLAGDTYNEQFF. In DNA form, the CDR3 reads TGTGCCAGCAGCGGGGGCCCACTAGCGGGGGACACCTACAATGAGCAGTTCTTC.

The CDR3 sequence is CASSPGQGYTEAFF. The DNA of the CDR3 is TGCGCCAGCAGCCCCGGACAGGGCTATACTGAAGCTTTCTTT. This chain joins TRBV4-3 and TRBJ1-1; 8 bases are shared with TRBD1. CDR1 is LGHNA, CDR2 YSLEER, per germline. The ends lost 4 bases at V and 5 bases at J; junction bases unmatched: 6. The CDR3 runs to 14 residues.

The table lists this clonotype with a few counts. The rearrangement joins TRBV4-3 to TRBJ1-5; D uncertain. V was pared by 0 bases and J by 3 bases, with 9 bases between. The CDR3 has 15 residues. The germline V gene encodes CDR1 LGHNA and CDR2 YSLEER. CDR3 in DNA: TGCGCCAGCAGCCAAGATCTCTCCTCCAATCAGCCCCAGCATTTT. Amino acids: CASSQDLSSNQPQHF.

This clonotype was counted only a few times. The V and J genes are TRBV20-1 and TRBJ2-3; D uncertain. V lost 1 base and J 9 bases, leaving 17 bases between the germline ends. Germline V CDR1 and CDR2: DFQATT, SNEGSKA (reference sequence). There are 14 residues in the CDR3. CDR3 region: CSARGQDLLRTQYF. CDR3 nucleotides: TGCAGTGCTAGAGGGCAGGATCTACTTAGGACGCAGTATTTT.

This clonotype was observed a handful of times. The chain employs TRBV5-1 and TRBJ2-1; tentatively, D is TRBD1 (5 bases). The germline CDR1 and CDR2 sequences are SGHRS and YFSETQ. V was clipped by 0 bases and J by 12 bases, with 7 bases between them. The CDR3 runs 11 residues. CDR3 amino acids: CASSLEGAQFF. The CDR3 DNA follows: TGCGCCAGCAGCTTGGAAGGGGCGCAGTTCTTC.